This T cell receptor beta chain was recorded in a study of sequential checkpoint blockade in melanoma. At the level of the study: First-line arms were nivolumab then ipilimumab, or the reverse, randomized 1:1. Each arm's sequence ended with maintenance nivolumab.

Sequencing was performed with immunoSEQ multiplex PCR; in TCRdb, only in-frame clones are kept and a portion is missing. In the table there are 30,000 to 40,000 clones, 70% to 90% of which are singletons. The treatment here: randomized to nivolumab then ipilimumab (arm A) or the reverse (arm B). No patient had prior DNA-damaging chemotherapy. Sorted cells were live CD3+CD8+, lacking CD19 and CD56, from PBMCs. This CDR3 region has 14 residues. V trimming: 3 bases; J trimming: 7 bases; junction bases outside the gene matches: 6. Germline CDR1 LNHDA, CDR2 SQIVND (reference sequence). V gene TRBV19 combines with J gene TRBJ2-1, with 7 positions matching TRBD1. This sequence originates from a human donor with melanoma. The material was CD8+ T cells sorted from blood (inferred from file names), obtained from a patient given nivolumab and ipilimumab in sequence. CDR3 sequence: CASSMSGGLNEQFF. CDR3 coding DNA: TGTGCCAGTAGTATGTCAGGGGGTCTGAATGAGCAGTTCTTC.